This TCR beta chain comes out of a study of cytomegalovirus exposure and HLA in healthy donors (dated by TCRdb to about 2017). With respect to the entire study: In an earlier analysis of 450 to 750 of the donors, less than 350 Gb of sequence data and approximately 100 million unique TCR beta sequences from some 170 million T cells were reported. Donor age, sex, ethnicity and CMV serostatus were compiled alongside the repertoire data. The study used immunosequencing to profile the T cell repertoires of 666 subjects and linked those repertoires to cytomegalovirus serostatus. The study aimed to test whether signatures of past pathogen exposure could be identified by cataloging public T cell receptors. The study combined high-throughput TCR immunosequencing, statistical association of individual TCRs with disease status, and machine learning to predict cytomegalovirus infection status. Class I and class II HLA loci were covered by the typing at four-digit resolution. In a later genetic analysis, genome-wide SNP genotypes for about three fifths of the 666 donors were used, and that subset was treated as a discovery cohort. A separate validation cohort of 90 to 150 different subjects was used in addition to the roughly 670-subject first cohort. An earlier analysis of approximately 640 of the donors applied high-throughput TCR beta sequencing to assess whether each TCR beta V gene segment acted as functional or pseudogenic. Four to six DR-DQ haplotypes were handled as single units for association and clustering, since linkage in the cohort was strong. Among the roughly 430 genotyped donors, under 90% belonged to the genetic ancestry cluster associated with self-reported Caucasian donors. Among roughly 370 genotyped donors of the cohort, an average of approximately 230,000 unique TCR beta nucleotide sequences were sequenced per donor, around 20% of them non-productive. Typing coverage varied by locus: 629-630 donors for A, B, C, DRB1 and DQB1; roughly 510 for DQA1; some 610 for DPA1; around 450 for DPB1. In a later analysis, previously published TCR beta repertoires from hundreds of donors were re-analyzed and high-resolution HLA genotyping was added so that TCR occurrence patterns could be studied. Around 320 gigabases of sequencing data and approximately 85 million unique TCR sequences were included in an early release covering about 700 HLA-typed donors. Every repertoire in the discovery cohort had been generated on one and the same sequencing platform. Rather than using new phenotypic data, the later analysis identified candidate immune exposures from TCR beta sequences and from how often those sequences occurred across donors. What the authors observed across the whole study: CMV serostatus was the only immune exposure information available for the cohort. A later genetic analysis reported fewer N-insertions in productive TCRs among donors in an Asian-associated ancestry cluster than the approximately 670-donor mean. In a later analysis, the rate of TCR association differed among HLA loci, with DRB1 alleles having the most associated TCRs and HLA-C alleles having the fewest. Presence/absence analyses assumed roughly uniform sequencing depth across donors, an assumption that may not hold. This cohort had only TCR beta chains sequenced, and the lack of alpha or paired-chain data limited which features could be detected. Some IMGT-functional V segments, including TRBV6-2 and TRBV6-3, could not be told apart with the 87-base-pair reads, so those segments were excluded. In a later analysis, most CMV-associated TCR beta chains were found to appear HLA-restricted, with HLA associations seemingly driven largely by CMV exposure. V-gene and J-gene trimming of TCR beta chains was associated with a missense DCLRE1C variant in a later genetic analysis, and the association was replicated in an independent cohort. Assigning TCR associations to individual alleles was difficult when HLA alleles, especially DR and DQ, strongly co-occurred. According to the authors, the approach could potentially be generalized to other disease states and immunological phenotypes. Several of the top co-occurrence clusters appeared to be linked to parvovirus B19, influenza, CMV and Epstein-Barr virus, according to a later analysis. Linkage disequilibrium might explain the correlated functional status among segregating V segments, but an unknown experimental factor could not be ruled out. Because some donors lacked HLA typing at each locus, the association tests relied only on the typed subset. Compared with equally common non-associated chains, HLA-associated TCR beta chains in a later analysis were more clonally expanded and had lower generation probabilities. In both the original and validation cohorts, the classifier was reported to diagnose cytomegalovirus status with high specificity and sensitivity. The earlier analysis of approximately 560 of the donors excluded 15 to 20 rarely observed V segments, including chromosome 9 orphons, because counts were too low. Three of the identified cytomegalovirus-associated TCR beta chains were confirmed in vitro to be specific for cytomegalovirus antigens. A further reported finding was that TCR beta sequences accurately predicted the HLA-A and HLA-B alleles for most subjects in the first cohort. At a false discovery rate of 0.05, a later analysis linked 16,000 or so TCR beta sequences to specific HLA alleles. In the study, some 160 TCR beta chains were listed as associated with cytomegalovirus. A cluster of highly shared sequence variants was judged likely to be a technical artifact of the sequencing pipeline. Across donors, most TCR sequences were observed very rarely, whereas some public TCRs were present in many individuals. Broadly in line with IMGT annotations, most TCR beta V segments showed up in productive rearrangements about 87% or about 30% of the time in an earlier analysis of around 600 of the donors.

With regard to this clone: There is no known antigen for this receptor. No base-level quality is on record; no much larger clone is a single base apart.

Library method: the immunoSEQ multiplex PCR assay. For the multiplex PCR, a mixture combining 60 forward primers for TCR Vbeta segments and 13 reverse primers for TCR Jbeta segments was used. The CDR3 region of rearranged TCR beta genes was amplified from genomic DNA by a multiplex PCR assay. Amplified TCR beta libraries were sequenced as 87-base-pair reads on the Illumina HiSeq System. The paper's processing steps were these. A later analysis tallied 75 million to 95 million unique TCR beta chains across the approximately 670 repertoires, and roughly 11 million of those chains were shared by two or more donors. A nearest-neighbor algorithm error-corrected the raw reads and collapsed the reads into unique sequences, merging closely related sequences to remove PCR and sequencing errors. CDR3 sequences were aligned to IMGT reference sequences to assign V, D and J gene segments. For a sequence to be retained, a match of at least six nucleotides to both a V gene segment and a J gene segment was required. A rearrangement counted as productive if the CDR3 had no stop codons and remained in frame with V and J, and every other rearrangement counted as non-productive. CDR3 was defined by IMGT convention, running from the second conserved V-encoded cysteine to the conserved J-encoded phenylalanine. Sequences without an unambiguous match to a single V gene segment were excluded from the earlier analysis of a few hundred of the donors. An earlier analysis of a few hundred of the donors called V segments functional above 56.7% productive rearrangements and segregating when the between-donor standard deviation exceeded 5%. A statistical classification framework was built for diagnosing cytomegalovirus status from the catalog of TCR beta chain sequences. A later analysis assigned V and J genes by comparing TCR nucleotide sequences with IMGT/GENE-DB human TR gene sequences. Using the TCRdist pipeline, a later analysis assigned CDR3 sequences along with most-parsimonious VDJ recombination scenarios. In a later analysis, each TCR beta chain was defined by its CDR3 amino acid sequence together with its V-gene family, and reads lacking a unique V-gene family were excluded. As a way to deal with suspected cross-contamination and a sequencing artifact, a later analysis dropped 450 to 700 nucleotide sequences that were highly shared and had low generation probability. For each public chain, a later analysis derived a clonal expansion index from normalized ranks of inferred template counts within each repertoire. A later analysis computed generation probabilities with a VDJ recombination model fitted to out-of-frame rearrangements, and checked the results against IGoR. In a later analysis, TCR-TCR, TCR-HLA and TCR-CMV co-occurrence was scored with hypergeometric tests, and a repertoire-size bias correction was applied to TCR pairs. A later analysis estimated false discovery rates by permuting HLA or CMV assignments 20 times. In a later analysis, co-occurring TCRs were grouped using DBSCAN, with TCRdist sequence similarity added in when clustering inside HLA-allele-positive subsets. Co-occurrence clustering excluded repertoires with fewer than 30,000 or more than 120,000 public chains, plus five with anomalous nucleotide sharing. The table was pulled from immuneACCESS by TCRdb, which kept in-frame rearrangements only. Such tables lose some clones; where checked, under half of the loss comes from unresolved V genes, and the rest has no known cause. Clonal size and the V and J genes are those of that table, whereas D and trimming came from the DNA. For this sample the table gives approximately 130,000 clones, of which roughly 79% were detected only once. Of the sample, around 2.9% is held by the ten largest clones.

The cohort consisted of 666 healthy bone marrow donors. Cohort members were all nominally healthy when sampled, although unrecorded immune exposures were likely present. The donor was CMV seronegative and was included in the group of a few hundred seronegative cohort members. A peripheral blood sample was collected from each donor, and TCR beta sequencing was performed on peripheral blood mononuclear cells. Genomic DNA extraction from the blood cell samples was performed with the Qiagen DNeasy Blood Extraction Kit. V sheds 5 bases and J sheds 4 bases, leaving 17 bases between their ends. The germline V gene (reference sequence) specifies LNHDA as CDR1 and SQIVND as CDR2. From cysteine to phenylalanine, the CDR3 is 15 amino acids long. The entry retains the CDR3 DNA only, 45 bases that are in frame from base 1.

Source material: PBMCs. This TCR derives from a young man in good health and CMV-seronegative. The receptor chain draws on TRBV19 and TRBJ1-1; TRBD1 is perhaps the D gene, given 6 matching bases. The CDR3 is CASSFIQGMGTEAFF. Read as DNA, the sequence is TGTGCCAGTAGTTTCATACAGGGCATGGGCACTGAAGCTTTCTTT.